This TCR beta chain originates from a study of response to subunit inactivated influenza vaccine. This clonotype was observed at least ten times. TCRdb used MiXCR to reprocess the RT-PCR reads, holding one entry per CDR3 protein. The table has approximately 700,000 distinct CDR3 sequences, more than 11% seen once. The CDR3 covers 13 residues. The V gene lost 4 bases and the J gene lost 1 base, with 5 bases spanning the gap. The sequencing used PBMCs from blood, collected roughly 2 weeks before vaccination. This chain connects TRBV12-3 or TRBV12-4 to TRBJ1-5; D not certain. This TCR came from a man in his fifties who received an inactivated influenza vaccine. The CDR3 loop reads CASSSTSNQPQHF. The CDR3 DNA follows: TGTGCCAGCAGTTCGACAAGCAATCAGCCCCAGCATTTT.